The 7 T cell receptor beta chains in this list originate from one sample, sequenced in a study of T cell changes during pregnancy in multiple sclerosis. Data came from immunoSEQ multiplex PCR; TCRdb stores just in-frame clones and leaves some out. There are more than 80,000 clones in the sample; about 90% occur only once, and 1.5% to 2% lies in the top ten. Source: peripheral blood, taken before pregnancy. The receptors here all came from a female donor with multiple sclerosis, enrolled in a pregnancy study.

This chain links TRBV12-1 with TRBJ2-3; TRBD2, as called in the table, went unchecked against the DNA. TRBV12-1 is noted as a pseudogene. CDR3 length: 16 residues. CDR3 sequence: CASSHKTGLLTDTQYF. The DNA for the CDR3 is TGTGCCAGCAGCCATAAAACGGGACTCCTTACAGATACGCAGTATTTT.

CDR3 in DNA: TGCGCCAGCAGAGTGACAGGGGGACCTGAAAAACTGTTTTTT. Its translation is CASRVTGGPEKLFF. The gene calls are TRBV5-1 and TRBJ1-4; TRBD1 agrees at 9 bases. CDR1 SGHRS and CDR2 YFSETQ come from the germline V gene. The length of the CDR3 is 14 residues. The V and J ends lost 5 bases and 7 bases, in that order; junction bases with no gene match: 6.

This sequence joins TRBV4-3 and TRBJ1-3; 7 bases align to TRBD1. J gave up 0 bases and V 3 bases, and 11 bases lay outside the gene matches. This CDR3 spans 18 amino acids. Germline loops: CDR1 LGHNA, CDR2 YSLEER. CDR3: CASSQDSTGPYSGNTIYF. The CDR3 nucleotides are TGCGCCAGCAGCCAGGATTCGACAGGGCCCTACTCTGGAAACACCATATATTTT.

The CDR3 nucleotides read TGTGCCATCAGTGAAGAGGCGGGGGGTATCACAGATACGCAGTATTTT. Protein: CAISEEAGGITDTQYF. The J gene is TRBJ2-3, the V gene TRBV10-3; 8 nucleotides line up with TRBD2. In germline, CDR1 is ENHRY, CDR2 SYGVKD. This CDR3 has 16 residues. V trimming: 3 bases; J trimming: 2 bases; junction bases outside the gene matches: 7.

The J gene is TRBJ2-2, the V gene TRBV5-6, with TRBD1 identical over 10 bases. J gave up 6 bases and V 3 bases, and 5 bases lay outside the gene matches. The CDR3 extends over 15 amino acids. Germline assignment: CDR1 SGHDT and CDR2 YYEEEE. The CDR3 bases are TGTGCCAGCAGCTCGGGACAGGGGCCCTCCGGGGAGCTGTTTTTT. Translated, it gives CASSSGQGPSGELFF. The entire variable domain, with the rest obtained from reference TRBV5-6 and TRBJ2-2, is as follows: DAGVTQSPTHLIKTRGQQVTLRCSPKSGHDTVSWYQQALGQGPQFIFQYYEEEERQRGNFPDRFSGHQFPNYSSELNVNALLLGDSALYLCASSSGQGPSGELFFGEGSRLTVL.

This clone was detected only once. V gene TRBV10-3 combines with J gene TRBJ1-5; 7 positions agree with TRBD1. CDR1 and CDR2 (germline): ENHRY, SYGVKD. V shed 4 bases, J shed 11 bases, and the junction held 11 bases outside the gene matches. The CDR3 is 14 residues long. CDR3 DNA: TGTGCCATCAGTGGACAGGGTCGTGCGGAGTCCCAGCATTTT. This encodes CAISGQGRAESQHF.

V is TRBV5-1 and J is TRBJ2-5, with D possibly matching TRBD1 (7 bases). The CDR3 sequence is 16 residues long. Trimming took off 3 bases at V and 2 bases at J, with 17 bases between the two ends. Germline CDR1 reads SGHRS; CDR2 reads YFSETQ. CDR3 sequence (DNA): TGCGCCAGCAGCTCCTCGACAGGGAGGAGGCAAGAGACCCAGTACTTC. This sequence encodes CASSSSTGRRQETQYF.